This T cell receptor (beta chain) came from a study of T cells in localized non-small cell lung cancer. The CDR3 is 15 amino acids. In germline, CDR1 is SGHNT, CDR2 YENEEA. Trimming cost V 5 bases and J 3 bases, with 16 bases left between them. Produced via immunoSEQ multiplex PCR; TCRdb's table is partial and in-frame only. The sample includes about 3,000 clones, just under 25% of them seen just once. This clone was counted ten times or more. Sequencing was performed on lung tumor tissue, taken before any cancer treatment. This receptor was taken from a man aged 40 to 75 with stage III lung adenocarcinoma. The V and J genes are TRBV11-3 and TRBJ2-5, with D maybe TRBD1 (8 bases). The CDR3 DNA reads as TGTGCCAGCAGCCAGGGGGCCCGGGGGGAAGAGACCCAGTACTTC. It translates to CASSQGARGEETQYF. Together with reference TRBV11-3 and TRBJ2-5, the CDR3 gives the full variable domain: EAGVVQSPRYKIIEKKQPVAFWCNPISGHNTLYWYLQNLGQGPELLIRYENEEAVDDSQLPKDRFSAERLKGVDSTLKIQPAELGDSAVYLCASSQGARGEETQYFGPGTRLLVL.